The present T cell receptor beta chain was sequenced within a study of cytomegalovirus exposure and HLA in healthy donors. The study, taken as a whole, reports: In a later analysis, HLA-associated beta chains showed higher expansion and lower generation probabilities than comparable chains. A later analysis found most CMV-associated TCR beta chains apparently HLA-restricted. Previous analysis showed most TCR beta V segments were productive about 90% or about 30% of the time.

This cohort consisted of healthy bone marrow donors. The CDR3 is 13 amino acids. V was trimmed by 4 bases and J by 4 bases, leaving 10 bases between them. In germline, CDR1 is SGHTA, CDR2 FQGNSA. Primers included in the PCR were 60 Vbeta and 13 Jbeta primers. The assay was immunoSEQ multiplex PCR, and TCRdb's table has in-frame clones only and misses some. The data hold 150,000 or so clones, with roughly 80% observed a single time. Comments on this clone: Its antigen is undetermined.

This sequence was found in a man aged 30 to 39 in good health and CMV-seropositive. Sequenced material: PBMCs. V and J are TRBV7-2 and TRBJ1-1; no reliable D call. Written as DNA, the CDR3 is TGTGCCAGCAGCTCACAGCGGAGCACTGAAGCTTTCTTT. Its translation: CASSSQRSTEAFF.